This T cell receptor beta chain was profiled in a study of blood T cell repertoires in COVID-19. Generated by immunoSEQ multiplex PCR, the TCRdb table keeps only in-frame clones and is missing some. The data contain approximately 440,000 clones, more than 70% of them singletons. Germline-derived CDR1 and CDR2 are SNHLY and FYNNEI. The CDR3 consists of 14 residues. Trimming took off 0 bases at V and 5 bases at J, with 10 bases between the two ends. The origin of this receptor is a woman aged 45-65 years with COVID-19, enrolled during active disease. The sequenced material came from peripheral blood. The V and J genes are TRBV2 and TRBJ2-5; unclear D gene. The CDR3 DNA reads as TGTGCCAGCAGTGAAGCCCCAGCGAGGGAGACCCAGTACTTC. Its protein product is CASSEAPARETQYF.